Each of the 5 T cell receptor beta chains below was sequenced from the same sample in a study of regulatory T cells in long-lasting Graves disease. In building TCR beta libraries, iRepertoire HTBI primers were used together with Arm-PCR of CDR3 regions. Using its own MiXCR run on the multiplex PCR reads, TCRdb lists one record per CDR3 protein. The sample shows about 450,000 distinct CDR3 sequences, about 15% of them seen only once. The time point denotes: newly diagnosed GD, antithyroid drugs for less than 3 months. The authors made the TCR library using RNA they extracted from PBMCs. This same sample was also taken into another study, of T cells in Graves' hyperthyroidism and ophthalmopathy.

This specimen was peripheral blood mononuclear cells (PBMCs), taken at new diagnosis, from a patient treated with antithyroid drugs. These receptors all stem from a woman aged 50 to 65 with Graves disease.

The chain has TRBV20-1 and TRBJ2-7; TRBD2 matches 12 bases. CDR3 length: 14 residues. V gave up 3 bases and J gave up 6 bases; unmatched junction bases: 6. Germline lookup yields CDR1 DFQATT and CDR2 SNEGSKA (reference sequence). The CDR3, as DNA: TGCAGTGCTAGCCAGACTAGCGGGAGTGGCGAGCAGTACTTC. It specifies CSASQTSGSGEQYF.

This clonotype has at least ten counts. The rearrangement joins TRBV28 to TRBJ1-1, with D unresolved. Trimming left V 5 bases short and J 1 base short, with 14 bases between. The CDR3 totals 15 residues. From germline, CDR1 is MDHEN and CDR2 SYDVKM. The DNA of the CDR3 is TGTGCCAGCAGTGAAATCAGCCTGAGGAACACTGAAGCTTTCTTT. Protein: CASSEISLRNTEAFF.

At least ten counts were recorded for this clonotype. The V call is TRBV7-9, the J call TRBJ2-7; 7 bases are shared with TRBD1. The V gene end was trimmed by 5 bases and the J gene end by 3 bases; junction bases not matched to a gene: 7. The CDR3 consists of 14 residues. Germline loops: CDR1 SEHNR, CDR2 FQNEAQ (reference sequence). The DNA for the CDR3 is TGTGCCAGCAGCCCAGGACAGGCCATCTACGAGCAGTACTTC. Its protein product is CASSPGQAIYEQYF.

Note on this clonotype: A much larger clone differs by one base, so this may be a read error. The rearrangement links TRBV3-1 to TRBJ2-7; D possibly uses TRBD1 or TRBD2 (5 bases each). CDR3 size: 12 residues. The V end was cut by 8 bases, the J end by 5 bases, with 13 bases between. Per germline, CDR1 LGHDT and CDR2 YNNKEL (reference sequence). This chain's CDR3 is CASGGVGDEQYF. The CDR3 nucleotides are TGTGCCAGCGGGGGAGTCGGCGACGAGCAGTACTTC.

In DNA form, the CDR3 reads TGCAGCGTTGAGGCGGACAGTGGGGGCACTGAAGCTTTCTTT. It encodes CSVEADSGGTEAFF. The rearrangement joins TRBV29-1 to TRBJ1-1; TRBD1 is a possible D gene (6 bases). Germline V CDR1 and CDR2: SQVTM, ANQGSEA. The CDR3 spans 14 residues. Trimming took off 3 bases at V and 4 bases at J, with 15 bases between the two ends.